This entry describes one T cell receptor (beta chain). This entry comes from a study of blood T cell repertoires in COVID-19. Study as a whole: From T cells, B-cell-depleted T cells, or PBMCs came the material, which was cDNA or gDNA.

The CDR3 runs 15 residues. V was pared by 6 bases and J by 10 bases, with 19 bases between. CDR1 ENHRY and CDR2 SYGVKD come from the germline V gene. Methods used by the authors: How many nucleated cells were present was estimated from reference gene primer amplification. TCRdb's copy holds only in-frame clones and misses some; the assay was immunoSEQ multiplex PCR. V and J calls and clone size follow that table, whereas D and trimming were derived from the DNA. The table lists more than 200,000 clones, about nine tenths of them singletons, with roughly 7.1% in the top ten. Ages ranged from about 18 to 89 years, with residence in under 25 US areas. Each participant's cohort was designated according to participant-reported clinical history.

The sequenced sample consisted of PBMCs or T cells enriched from blood (not recorded which). This receptor was taken from a man aged 25-40 years in a cohort exposed to, infected with or recovered from COVID-19 (not recorded which). This chain connects TRBV10-3 to TRBJ1-6; D is perhaps TRBD1 (5 bases). The CDR3 DNA reads TGTGCCATCAGCATGGACACCAACTGGGGATCACCCCTCCACTTT. Protein: CAISMDTNWGSPLHF.